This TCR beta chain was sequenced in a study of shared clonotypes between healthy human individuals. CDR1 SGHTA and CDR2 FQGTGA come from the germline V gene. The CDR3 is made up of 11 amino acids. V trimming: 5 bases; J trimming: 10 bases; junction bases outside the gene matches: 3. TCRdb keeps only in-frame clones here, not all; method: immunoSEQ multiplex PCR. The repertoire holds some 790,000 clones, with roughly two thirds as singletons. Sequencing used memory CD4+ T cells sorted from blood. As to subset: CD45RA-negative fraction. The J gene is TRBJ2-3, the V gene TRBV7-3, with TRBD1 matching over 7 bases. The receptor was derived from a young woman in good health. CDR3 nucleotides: TGTGCCAGCAGCCAAGGGGGCCCGCAGTATTTT. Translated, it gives CASSQGGPQYF.